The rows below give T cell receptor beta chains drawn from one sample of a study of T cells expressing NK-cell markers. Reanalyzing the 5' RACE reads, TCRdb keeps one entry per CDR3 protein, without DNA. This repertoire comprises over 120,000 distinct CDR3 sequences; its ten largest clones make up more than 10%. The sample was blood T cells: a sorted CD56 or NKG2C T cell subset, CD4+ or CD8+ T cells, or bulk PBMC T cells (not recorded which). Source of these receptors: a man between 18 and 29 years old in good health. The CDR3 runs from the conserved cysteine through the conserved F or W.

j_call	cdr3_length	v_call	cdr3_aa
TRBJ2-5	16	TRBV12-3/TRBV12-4	CASSTTRDSRQETQYF
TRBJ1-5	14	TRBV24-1	CATSEAGRNQPQHF
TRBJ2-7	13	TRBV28	CASSIAGAYEQYF
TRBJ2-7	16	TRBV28	CASSPRDSGSTNEQYF
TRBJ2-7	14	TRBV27	CASSLSRLGYEQYF
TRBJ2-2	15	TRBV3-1	CASSQVISNTGELFF
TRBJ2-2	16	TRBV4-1	CASSQRLDMPTGELFF
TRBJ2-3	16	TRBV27	CASSPHRVPGTDTQYF
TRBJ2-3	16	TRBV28	CASDSGRGWGTDTQYF
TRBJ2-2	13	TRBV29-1	CSTSGSFAGELFF
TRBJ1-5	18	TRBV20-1	CSARDSNTQRDPWRIQHF